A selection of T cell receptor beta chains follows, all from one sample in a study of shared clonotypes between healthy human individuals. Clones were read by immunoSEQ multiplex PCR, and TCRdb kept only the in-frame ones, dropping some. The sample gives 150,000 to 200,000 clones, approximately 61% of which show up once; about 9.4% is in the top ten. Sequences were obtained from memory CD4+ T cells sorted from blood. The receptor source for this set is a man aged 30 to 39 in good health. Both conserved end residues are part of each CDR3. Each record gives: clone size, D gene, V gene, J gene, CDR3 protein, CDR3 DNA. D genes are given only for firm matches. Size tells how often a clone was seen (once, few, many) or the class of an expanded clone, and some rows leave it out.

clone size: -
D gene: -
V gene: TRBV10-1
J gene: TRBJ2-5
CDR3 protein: CASSPNGASGETQYF
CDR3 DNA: TGCGCCAGCAGCCCCAACGGAGCGTCGGGAGAGACCCAGTACTTC

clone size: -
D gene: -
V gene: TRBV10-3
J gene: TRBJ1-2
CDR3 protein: CATNSPNYGYTF
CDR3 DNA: TGTGCCACGAATTCTCCTAACTATGGCTACACCTTC

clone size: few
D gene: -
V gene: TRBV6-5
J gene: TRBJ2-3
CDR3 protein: CASMADGGTDTQYF
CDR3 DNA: TGTGCCAGCATGGCGGACGGGGGCACAGATACGCAGTATTTT

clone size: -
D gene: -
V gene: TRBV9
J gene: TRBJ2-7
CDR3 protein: CASSPQGGGVDEQYF
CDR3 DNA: TGTGCCAGCAGCCCCCAGGGAGGGGGTGTAGACGAGCAGTACTTC

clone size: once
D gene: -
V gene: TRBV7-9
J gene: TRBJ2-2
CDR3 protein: CASSDGALAGLNTGELFF
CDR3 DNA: TGTGCCAGCAGCGACGGGGCCCTCGCGGGATTGAACACCGGGGAGCTGTTTTTT

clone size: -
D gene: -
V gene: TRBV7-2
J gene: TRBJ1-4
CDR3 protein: CASSSGGGTNEKLFF
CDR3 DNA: TGTGCCAGCAGCTCAGGAGGAGGGACTAATGAAAAACTGTTTTTT

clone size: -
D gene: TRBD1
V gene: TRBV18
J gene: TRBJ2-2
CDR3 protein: CASSPPLDRVSPGELFF
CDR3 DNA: TGTGCCAGCTCACCACCACTGGACAGGGTATCGCCCGGGGAGCTGTTTTTT

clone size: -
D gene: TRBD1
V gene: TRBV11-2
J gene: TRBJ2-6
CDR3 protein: CASSFSPGGSGANVLTF
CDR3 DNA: TGTGCCAGCAGCTTTTCCCCAGGGGGCTCTGGGGCCAACGTCCTGACTTTC

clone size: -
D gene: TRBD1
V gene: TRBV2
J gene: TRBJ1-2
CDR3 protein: CASSELGQGMGYTF
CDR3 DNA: TGTGCCAGCAGTGAATTGGGACAGGGGATGGGCTACACCTTC

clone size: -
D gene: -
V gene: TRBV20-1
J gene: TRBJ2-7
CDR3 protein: CSAEDYYEQYF
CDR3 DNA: TGCAGTGCAGAGGACTACTACGAGCAGTACTTC

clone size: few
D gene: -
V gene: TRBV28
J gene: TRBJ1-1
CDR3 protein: CASSFRREAFF
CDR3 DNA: TGTGCCAGCAGTTTTCGACGCGAAGCTTTCTTT

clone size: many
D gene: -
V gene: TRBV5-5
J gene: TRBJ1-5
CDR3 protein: CASSSRGGHDYGNQPQHF
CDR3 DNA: TGTGCCAGCAGCTCAAGGGGGGGACATGACTATGGCAATCAGCCCCAGCATTTT

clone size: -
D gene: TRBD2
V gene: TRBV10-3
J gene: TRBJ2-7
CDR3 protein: CAISDVGTSGEQYF
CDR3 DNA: TGTGCCATCAGTGATGTGGGGACTAGTGGCGAGCAGTACTTC

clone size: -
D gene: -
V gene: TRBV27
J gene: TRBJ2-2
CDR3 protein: CASSLQGVQNTGELFF
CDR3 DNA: TGTGCCAGCAGTTTACAGGGAGTTCAGAACACCGGGGAGCTGTTTTTT

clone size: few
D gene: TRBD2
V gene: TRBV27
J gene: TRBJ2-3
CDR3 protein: CASSLTSGTDTQYF
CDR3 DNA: TGTGCCAGCAGTTTAACTAGCGGCACAGATACGCAGTATTTT

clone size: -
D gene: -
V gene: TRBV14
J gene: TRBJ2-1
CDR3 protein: CASSQVAAGQQFF
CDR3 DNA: TGTGCCAGCAGCCAAGTAGCGGCGGGGCAGCAGTTCTTC

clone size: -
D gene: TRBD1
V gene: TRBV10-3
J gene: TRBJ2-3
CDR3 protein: CAIMNPRDSNGVGGADTQYF
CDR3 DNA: TGTGCCATCATGAACCCTCGGGACAGTAACGGGGTAGGGGGAGCAGATACGCAGTATTTT

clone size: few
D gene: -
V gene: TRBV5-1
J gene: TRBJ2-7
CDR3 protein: CASSLQGSNEQYF
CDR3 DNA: TGCGCCAGCAGTTTACAGGGTTCCAACGAGCAGTACTTC

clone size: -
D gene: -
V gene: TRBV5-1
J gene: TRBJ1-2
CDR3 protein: CASSFSEVYGYTF
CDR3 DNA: TGCGCCAGCAGCTTTTCAGAGGTCTATGGCTACACCTTC

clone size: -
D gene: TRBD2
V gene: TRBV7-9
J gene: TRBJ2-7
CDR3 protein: CASSSSGMSYEQYF
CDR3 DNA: TGTGCCAGCAGCTCTAGCGGGATGAGCTACGAGCAGTACTTC

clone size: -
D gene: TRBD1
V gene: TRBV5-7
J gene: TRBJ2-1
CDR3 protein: CASSLEGDRGYNEQFF
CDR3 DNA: TGTGCCAGCAGCTTGGAAGGGGACAGGGGCTACAATGAGCAGTTCTTC

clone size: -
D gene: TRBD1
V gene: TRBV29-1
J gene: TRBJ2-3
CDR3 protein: CSLGDRGDTQYF
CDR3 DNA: TGCAGCCTGGGGGACAGGGGAGATACGCAGTATTTT

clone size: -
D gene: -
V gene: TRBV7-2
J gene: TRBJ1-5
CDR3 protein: CASSLESEGQPQHF
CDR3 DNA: TGTGCCAGCAGCTTAGAATCAGAGGGTCAGCCCCAGCATTTT

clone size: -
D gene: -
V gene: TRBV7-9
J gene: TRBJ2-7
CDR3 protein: CASRLGTDSSYEQYF
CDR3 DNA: TGTGCCAGCAGATTAGGGACGGATAGCTCCTACGAGCAGTACTTC

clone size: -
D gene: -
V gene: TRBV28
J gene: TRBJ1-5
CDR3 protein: CASRAAPQPQHF
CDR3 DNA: TGTGCCAGCAGAGCGGCTCCTCAGCCCCAGCATTTT

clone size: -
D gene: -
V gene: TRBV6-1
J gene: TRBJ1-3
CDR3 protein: CASSRYGNTIYF
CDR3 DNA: TGTGCCAGCAGCAGATACGGAAACACCATATATTTT

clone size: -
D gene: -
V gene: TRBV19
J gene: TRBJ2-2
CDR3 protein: CASRLEQMITGELFF
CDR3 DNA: TGTGCCAGTCGGCTGGAACAGATGATCACCGGGGAGCTGTTTTTT

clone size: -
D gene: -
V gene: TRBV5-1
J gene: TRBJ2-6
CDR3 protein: CASSPNTGSGANVLTF
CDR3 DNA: TGCGCCAGCAGCCCCAATACAGGCTCTGGGGCCAACGTCCTGACTTTC

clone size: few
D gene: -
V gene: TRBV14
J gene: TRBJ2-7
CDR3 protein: CASSQVSVEWYF
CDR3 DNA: TGTGCCAGCAGCCAAGTCTCAGTAGAATGGTACTTC

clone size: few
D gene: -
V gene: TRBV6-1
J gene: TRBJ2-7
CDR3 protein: CASSESGLSYEQYF
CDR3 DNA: TGTGCCAGCAGTGAATCTGGACTATCCTACGAGCAGTACTTC

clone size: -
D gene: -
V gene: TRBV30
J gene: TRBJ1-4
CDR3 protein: CAWSGGSNEKLFF
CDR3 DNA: TGTGCCTGGAGTGGGGGATCTAATGAAAAACTGTTTTTT

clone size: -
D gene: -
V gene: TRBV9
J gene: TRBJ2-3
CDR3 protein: CASSVGGERGTDTQYF
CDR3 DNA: TGTGCCAGCAGCGTAGGGGGGGAGCGGGGCACAGATACGCAGTATTTT

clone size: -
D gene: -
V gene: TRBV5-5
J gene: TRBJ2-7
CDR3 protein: CASSKEAAYEQYF
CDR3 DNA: TGTGCCAGCAGCAAGGAGGCAGCCTACGAGCAGTACTTC

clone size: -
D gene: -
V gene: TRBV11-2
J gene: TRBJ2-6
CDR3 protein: CASRGPGANVLTF
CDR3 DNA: TGTGCCAGCAGGGGGCCTGGGGCCAACGTCCTGACTTTC

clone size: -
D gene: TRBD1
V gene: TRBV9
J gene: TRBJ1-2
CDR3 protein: CASSVGGQGAYGYTF
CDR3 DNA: TGTGCCAGCAGCGTGGGTGGGCAGGGGGCTTATGGCTACACCTTC

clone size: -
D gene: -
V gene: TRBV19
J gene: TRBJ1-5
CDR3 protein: CASLEPRGNQPQHF
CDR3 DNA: TGTGCCAGCCTCGAGCCACGGGGCAATCAGCCCCAGCATTTT

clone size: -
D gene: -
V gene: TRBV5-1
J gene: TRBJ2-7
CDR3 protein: CASSSNRDWSLYEQYF
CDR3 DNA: TGCGCCAGCAGCTCCAACAGGGATTGGAGCCTCTACGAGCAGTACTTC

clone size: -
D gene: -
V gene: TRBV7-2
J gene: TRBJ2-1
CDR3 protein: CASSPAGVNEQFF
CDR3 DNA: TGTGCCAGCAGCCCGGCAGGGGTTAATGAGCAGTTCTTC

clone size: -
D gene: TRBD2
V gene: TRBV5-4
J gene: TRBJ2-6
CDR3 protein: CASSQVSGVANVLTF
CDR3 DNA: TGTGCCAGCAGCCAGGTTAGCGGGGTCGCCAACGTCCTGACTTTC

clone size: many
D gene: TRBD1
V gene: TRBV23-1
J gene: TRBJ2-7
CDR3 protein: CASPGTGAYEQYF
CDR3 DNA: TGCGCCAGCCCCGGGACAGGGGCCTACGAGCAGTACTTC

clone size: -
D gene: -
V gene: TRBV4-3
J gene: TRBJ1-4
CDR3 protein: CASSQEGQTNEKLFF
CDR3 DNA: TGCGCCAGCAGCCAAGAGGGTCAGACTAATGAAAAACTGTTTTTT

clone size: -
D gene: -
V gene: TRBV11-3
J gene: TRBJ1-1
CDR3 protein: CASSRTTGNSEAFF
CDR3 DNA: TGTGCCAGCAGCCGAACAACAGGGAACTCTGAAGCTTTCTTT

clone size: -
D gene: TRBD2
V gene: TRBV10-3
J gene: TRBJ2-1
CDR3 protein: CAIRLTSGSGNEQFF
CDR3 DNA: TGTGCCATCAGATTGACTAGCGGGAGTGGCAATGAGCAGTTCTTC

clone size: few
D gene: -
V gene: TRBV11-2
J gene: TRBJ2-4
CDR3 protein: CASSTRTELAKNIQYF
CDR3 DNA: TGTGCCAGCAGCACCCGGACTGAACTAGCCAAAAACATTCAGTACTTC

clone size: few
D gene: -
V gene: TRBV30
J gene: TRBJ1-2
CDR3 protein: CAWRKSGYTF
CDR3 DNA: TGTGCCTGGAGGAAGTCCGGCTACACCTTC

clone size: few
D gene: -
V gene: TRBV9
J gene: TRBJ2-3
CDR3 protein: CASISPSSDTQYF
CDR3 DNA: TGTGCCAGCATCTCCCCTAGCTCAGATACGCAGTATTTT

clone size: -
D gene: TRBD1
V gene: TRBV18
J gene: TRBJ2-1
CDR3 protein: CASSPDRGTNEQFF
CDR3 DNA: TGTGCCAGCTCACCGGACAGGGGTACGAATGAGCAGTTCTTC

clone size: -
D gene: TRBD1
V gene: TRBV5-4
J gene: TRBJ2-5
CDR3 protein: CASSKGQGEKETQYF
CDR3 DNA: TGTGCCAGCAGCAAAGGACAGGGAGAAAAAGAGACCCAGTACTTC

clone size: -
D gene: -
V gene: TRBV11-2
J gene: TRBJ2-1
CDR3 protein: CASSLILANNEQFF
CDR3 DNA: TGTGCCAGCAGCCTTATCCTAGCGAACAATGAGCAGTTCTTC